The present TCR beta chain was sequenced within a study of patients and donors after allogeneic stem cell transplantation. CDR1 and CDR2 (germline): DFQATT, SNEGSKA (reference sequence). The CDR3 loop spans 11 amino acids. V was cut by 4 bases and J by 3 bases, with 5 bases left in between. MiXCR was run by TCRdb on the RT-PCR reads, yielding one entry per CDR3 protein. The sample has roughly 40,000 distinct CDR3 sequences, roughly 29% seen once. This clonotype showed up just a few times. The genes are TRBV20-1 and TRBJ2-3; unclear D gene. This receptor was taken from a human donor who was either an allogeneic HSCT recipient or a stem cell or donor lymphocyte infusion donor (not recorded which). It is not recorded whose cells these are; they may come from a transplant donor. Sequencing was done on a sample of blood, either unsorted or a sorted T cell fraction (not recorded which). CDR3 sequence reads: CSAIRTDTQYF. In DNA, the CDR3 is TGCAGTGCTATACGGACAGATACGCAGTATTTT.